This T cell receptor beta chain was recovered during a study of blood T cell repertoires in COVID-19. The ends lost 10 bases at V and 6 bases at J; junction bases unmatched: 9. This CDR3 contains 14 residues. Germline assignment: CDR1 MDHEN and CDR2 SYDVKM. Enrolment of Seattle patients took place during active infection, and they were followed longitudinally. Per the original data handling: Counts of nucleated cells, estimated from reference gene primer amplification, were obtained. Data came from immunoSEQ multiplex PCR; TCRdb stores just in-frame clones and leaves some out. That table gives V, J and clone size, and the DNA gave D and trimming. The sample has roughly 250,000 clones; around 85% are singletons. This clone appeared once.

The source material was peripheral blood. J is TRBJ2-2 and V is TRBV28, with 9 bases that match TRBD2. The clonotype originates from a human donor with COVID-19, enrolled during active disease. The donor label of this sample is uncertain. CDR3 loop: CATLAGEGAGELFF. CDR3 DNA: TGTGCCACCTTAGCGGGAGAAGGGGCCGGGGAGCTGTTTTTT.